This entry features one T cell receptor (beta chain) sequence. This entry belongs to a study of T cell changes during pregnancy in multiple sclerosis. Profiling relied on immunoSEQ multiplex PCR, and the TCRdb table lists in-frame clones only, not all of them. Of more than 75,000 clones listed, around 93% are singletons. Germline lookup yields CDR1 MNHEY and CDR2 SVGAGI. The CDR3 runs to 16 residues. The ends lost 2 bases at V and 3 bases at J; junction bases unmatched: 5. This specimen was peripheral blood, taken in the third trimester of pregnancy. The rearrangement joins TRBV6-5 to TRBJ2-2; TRBD1 matches at 8 bases. The origin of this receptor is a female donor with multiple sclerosis, enrolled in a pregnancy study. The CDR3 spells CASSYGLTGDTGELFF. The CDR3 bases are TGTGCCAGCAGTTACGGGTTGACAGGGGACACCGGGGAGCTGTTTTTT.